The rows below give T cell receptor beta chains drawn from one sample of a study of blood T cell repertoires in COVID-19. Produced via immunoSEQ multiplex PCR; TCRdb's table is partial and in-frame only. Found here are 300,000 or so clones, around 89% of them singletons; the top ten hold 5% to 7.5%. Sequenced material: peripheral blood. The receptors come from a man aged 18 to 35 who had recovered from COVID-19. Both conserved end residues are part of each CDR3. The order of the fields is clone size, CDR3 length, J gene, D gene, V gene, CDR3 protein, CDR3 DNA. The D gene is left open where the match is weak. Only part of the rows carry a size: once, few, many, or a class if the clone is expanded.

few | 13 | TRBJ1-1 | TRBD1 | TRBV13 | CASSFIGQGEAFF | TGTGCCAGCAGCTTCATTGGACAGGGTGAAGCTTTCTTT
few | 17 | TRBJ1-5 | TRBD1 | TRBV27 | CASSFLPTGESNQPQHF | TGTGCCAGCAGTTTCCTACCCACAGGGGAGAGCAATCAGCCCCAGCATTTT
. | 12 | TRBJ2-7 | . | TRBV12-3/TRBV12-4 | CASRGDTYEQYF | TGTGCCAGCAGGGGAGATACCTACGAGCAGTACTTC
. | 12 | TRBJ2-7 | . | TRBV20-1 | CSASGPGYEQYF | TGCAGTGCTAGTGGGCCAGGTTACGAGCAGTACTTC
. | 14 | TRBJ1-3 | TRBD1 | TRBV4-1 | CASSQGQGGNTIYF | TGCGCCAGCAGCCAAGGACAGGGGGGAAACACCATATATTTT
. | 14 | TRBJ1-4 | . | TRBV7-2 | CASSLGGKDEKLFF | TGTGCCAGCAGCTTGGGAGGGAAGGATGAAAAACTGTTTTTT
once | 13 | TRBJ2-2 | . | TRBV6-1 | CASSDRNTGELFF | TGTGCCAGCAGTGATAGGAACACCGGGGAGCTGTTTTTT
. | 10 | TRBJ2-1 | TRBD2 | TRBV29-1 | CSASAGEQFF | TGCAGCGCATCAGCGGGAGAGCAGTTCTTC
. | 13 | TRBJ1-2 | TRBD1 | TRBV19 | CATKQGGSSGYTF | TGTGCCACCAAACAGGGGGGAAGTAGTGGCTACACCTTC
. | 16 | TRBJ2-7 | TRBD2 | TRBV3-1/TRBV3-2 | CASSQELAGGQHEQYF | TGTGCCAGCAGCCAAGAGCTAGCGGGGGGGCAGCACGAGCAGTACTTC
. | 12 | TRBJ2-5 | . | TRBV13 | CASSSRGETQYF | TGTGCCAGCAGCTCCCGGGGGGAGACCCAGTACTTC
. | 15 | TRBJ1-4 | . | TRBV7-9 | CASSPGGLENEKLFF | TGTGCCAGCAGCCCGGGGGGCCTAGAGAATGAAAAACTGTTTTTT
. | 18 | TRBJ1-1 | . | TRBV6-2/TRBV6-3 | CASSYSYFGQTMNTEAFF | TGTGCCAGCAGTTACTCTTATTTCGGACAAACTATGAACACTGAAGCTTTCTTT
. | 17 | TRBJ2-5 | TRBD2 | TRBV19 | CASSIGVLAGGEETQYF | TGTGCCAGTAGTATAGGGGTACTAGCGGGGGGTGAAGAGACCCAGTACTTC
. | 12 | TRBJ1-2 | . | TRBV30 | CAWSAGGGLGTF | TGTGCCTGGTCTGCAGGCGGGGGGCTTGGCACCTTC
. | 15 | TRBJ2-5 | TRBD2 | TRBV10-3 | CAISAGGGLQETQYF | TGTGCCATCAGTGCAGGCGGGGGGCTTCAAGAGACCCAGTACTTC
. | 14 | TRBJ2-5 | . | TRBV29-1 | CSVEPSASWETQYF | TGCAGCGTTGAACCCTCGGCTAGTTGGGAGACCCAGTACTTC
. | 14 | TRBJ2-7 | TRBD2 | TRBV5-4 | CASSLLAGASEQYF | TGTGCCAGCAGCTTGCTGGCGGGAGCATCCGAGCAGTACTTC
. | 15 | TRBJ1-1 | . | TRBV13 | CASSPPEDMNTEAFF | TGTGCCAGCAGCCCCCCCGAGGACATGAACACTGAAGCTTTCTTT
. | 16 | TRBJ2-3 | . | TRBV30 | CAWSGGPRLTTDTQYF | TGTGCCTGGAGCGGAGGCCCTCGACTTACCACAGATACGCAGTATTTT
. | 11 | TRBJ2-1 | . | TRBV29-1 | CSVAKLNEQFF | TGCAGCGTTGCGAAACTCAATGAGCAGTTCTTC
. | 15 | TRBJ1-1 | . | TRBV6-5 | CASSNVPLANTEAFF | TGTGCCAGCAGTAACGTCCCTCTGGCGAACACTGAAGCTTTCTTT
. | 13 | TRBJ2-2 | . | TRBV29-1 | CSVDPSNTGELFF | TGCAGCGTTGATCCGTCGAACACCGGGGAGCTGTTTTTT
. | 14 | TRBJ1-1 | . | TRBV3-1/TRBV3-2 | CASSQGRSGTEAFF | TGTGCCAGCAGCCAAGGGCGGTCAGGGACTGAAGCTTTCTTT
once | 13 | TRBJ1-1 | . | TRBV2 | CASSESSPPEAFF | TGTGCCAGCAGTGAGTCCTCTCCCCCTGAAGCTTTCTTT
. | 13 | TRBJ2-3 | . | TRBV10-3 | CAISESTKDTQYF | TGTGCCATCAGTGAGTCCACAAAAGATACGCAGTATTTT
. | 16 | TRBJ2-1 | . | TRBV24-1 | CATSDPSRDGGNEQFF | TGTGCCACCAGTGATCCTTCTCGGGACGGGGGCAATGAGCAGTTCTTC
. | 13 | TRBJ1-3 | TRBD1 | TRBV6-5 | CASWTGAGNTIYF | TGTGCCAGCTGGACAGGGGCTGGAAACACCATATATTTT
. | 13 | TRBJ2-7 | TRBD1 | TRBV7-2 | CASSWGQGAEQYF | TGTGCCAGCAGCTGGGGACAGGGGGCCGAGCAGTACTTC
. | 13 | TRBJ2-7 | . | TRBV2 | CASEGHRENEQYF | TGTGCCAGTGAAGGCCACAGGGAAAACGAGCAGTACTTC
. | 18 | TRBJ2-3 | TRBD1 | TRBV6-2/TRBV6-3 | CASSSRNNRGLNTDTQYF | TGTGCCAGCAGTTCCCGGAATAACAGGGGGTTAAACACAGATACGCAGTATTTT
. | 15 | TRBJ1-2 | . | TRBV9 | CASSVAGHQSEGYTF | TGTGCCAGCAGCGTAGCCGGACACCAATCGGAGGGCTACACCTTC
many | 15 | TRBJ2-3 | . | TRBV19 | CASSPLGGGADTQYF | TGTGCCAGTAGTCCCCTCGGTGGAGGCGCAGATACGCAGTATTTT
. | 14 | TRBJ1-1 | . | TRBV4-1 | CASSQHSRDTEAFF | TGCGCCAGCAGCCAACATTCCAGGGACACTGAAGCTTTCTTT
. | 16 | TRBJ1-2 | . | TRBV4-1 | CASSLDSSLRNYGYTF | TGCGCCAGCAGCTTGGACAGTTCCCTTCGGAACTATGGCTACACCTTC
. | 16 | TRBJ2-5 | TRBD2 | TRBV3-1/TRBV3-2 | CASSQDPGRVRETQYF | TGTGCCAGCAGCCAAGATCCTGGGAGGGTAAGGGAGACCCAGTACTTC
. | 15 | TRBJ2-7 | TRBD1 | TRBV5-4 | CASSSKDRGPYEQYF | TGTGCCAGCAGCTCGAAGGACAGGGGCCCCTACGAGCAGTACTTC
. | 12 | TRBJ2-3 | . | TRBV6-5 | CASRTGSDTQYF | TGTGCCAGCAGAACAGGTTCAGATACGCAGTATTTT
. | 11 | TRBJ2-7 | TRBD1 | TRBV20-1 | CSGGQGHEQYF | TGCAGTGGGGGACAGGGCCACGAGCAGTACTTC
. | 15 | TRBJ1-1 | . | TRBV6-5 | CASSLRSSWNTEAFF | TGTGCCAGCAGTTTGAGGAGCTCTTGGAACACTGAAGCTTTCTTT
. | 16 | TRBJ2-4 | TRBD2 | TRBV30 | CAWSRTSGKVGNIQYF | TGTGCCTGGAGTCGCACTAGCGGGAAGGTCGGAAACATTCAGTACTTC
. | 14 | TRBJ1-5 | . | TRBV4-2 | CASSQVPGEQPQHF | TGTGCCAGCAGCCAAGTGCCGGGTGAGCAGCCCCAGCATTTT
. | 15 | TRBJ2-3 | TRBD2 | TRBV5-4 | CASSLLAGTTDTQYF | TGTGCCAGCAGCTTACTAGCGGGGACCACAGATACGCAGTATTTT
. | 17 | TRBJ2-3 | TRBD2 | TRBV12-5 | CASGLAGTSGGTDTQYF | TGTGCTAGTGGTTTGGCCGGGACTAGCGGAGGCACAGATACGCAGTATTTT
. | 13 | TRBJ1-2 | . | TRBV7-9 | CASSRTETDGYTF | TGTGCCAGCAGCCGTACAGAAACCGATGGCTACACCTTC
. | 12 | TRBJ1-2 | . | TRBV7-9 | CASSPGNYGYTF | TGTGCCAGCAGCCCCGGGAACTATGGCTACACCTTC
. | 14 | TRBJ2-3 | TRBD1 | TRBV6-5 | CASTPTGGTDTQYF | TGTGCCAGCACACCGACAGGGGGCACAGATACGCAGTATTTT
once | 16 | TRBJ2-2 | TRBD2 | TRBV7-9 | CASSRVRGANTGELFF | TGTGCCAGCAGTCGCGTTCGGGGGGCGAACACCGGGGAGCTGTTTTTT
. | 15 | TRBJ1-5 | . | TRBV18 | CASSQTGDLNQPQHF | TGTGCCAGCTCACAGACAGGAGACCTCAATCAGCCCCAGCATTTT
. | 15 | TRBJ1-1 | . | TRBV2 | CASSPPGSRRTEAFF | TGTGCCAGCAGCCCCCCAGGCTCCAGGAGGACTGAAGCTTTCTTT
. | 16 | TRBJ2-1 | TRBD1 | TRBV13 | CASSSRQGSHYNEQFF | TGTGCCAGCAGCTCAAGACAGGGATCTCACTACAATGAGCAGTTCTTC
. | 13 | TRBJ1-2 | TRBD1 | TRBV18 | CASSGDRDYGYTF | TGTGCCAGCTCCGGGGACAGAGACTATGGCTACACCTTC
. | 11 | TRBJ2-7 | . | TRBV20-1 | CSASLTQAEYF | TGCAGTGCTAGTTTGACACAGGCCGAGTACTTC
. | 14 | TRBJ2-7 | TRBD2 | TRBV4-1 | CASSRLAGDYEQYF | TGCGCCAGCAGCAGACTAGCGGGAGACTACGAGCAGTACTTC
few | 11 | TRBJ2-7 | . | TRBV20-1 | CSARYPGGQYF | TGCAGTGCTCGGTACCCCGGGGGGCAGTACTTC
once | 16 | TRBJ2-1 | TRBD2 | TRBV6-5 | CASSYSPGRGSGEQFF | TGTGCCAGCAGTTACTCCCCGGGGCGGGGGTCCGGGGAGCAGTTCTTC
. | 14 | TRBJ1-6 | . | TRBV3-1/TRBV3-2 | CASSQAGNNSPLHF | TGTGCCAGCAGCCAAGCAGGGAATAATTCACCCCTCCACTTT